These 21 T cell receptor beta chains originate from one sample sequenced in a study of T cell clonality in common variable immunodeficiency. The repertoire was sequenced with immunoSEQ multiplex PCR; TCRdb's copy has only in-frame clones and lacks some. The sample presents around 16,000 clones, none singletons. Antigens for these TCRs are unknown. Study conclusions and caveats: Reportedly, TCR beta sequences from common variable immunodeficiency showed fewer deletions and N-nucleotide insertions.

Source material: peripheral blood mononuclear cells. The receptors were gathered from a human donor with common variable immunodeficiency.

Of note for this clone: The DNA ends 3 residues before the CDR3 does, and the rest of the CDR3 is filled in from the germline J gene. This chain uses TRBV2 with TRBJ2-7; D is perhaps TRBD1 (6 bases). Germline V gene data show CDR1 as SNHLY and CDR2 as FYNNEI. With 4 bases removed from V and 5 bases from J, the gap between germline ends came to 21 bases. The CDR3 consists of 16 residues. The covered CDR3 bases are TGTGCCAGCAGTGGACTACTACAGGGTTTTAACCACGAG. Translated: CASSGLLQGFNHE. From start to end, the CDR3 is CASSGLLQGFNHEQYF.

This clone was seen a few times. The observed sequence ends 3 residues before the CDR3 terminus, with the missing tail filled in from the germline J gene. The rearrangement links TRBV19 to TRBJ1-1, with unresolved D. The CDR3 has 16 residues. V was trimmed by 0 bases and J by 3 bases, leaving 14 bases between them. Germline CDR1 is LNHDA and CDR2 is SQIVND (reference sequence). The CDR3 is CASSIDLGVQDTEAFF. CDR3 DNA, as far as it was read: TGTGCCAGTAGTATAGATCTAGGAGTTCAAGACACTGAA.

A few counts support this clone. This CDR3 is CASSILVAGGLPYNEQFF. The DNA read from the CDR3 is TGTGCCAGTAGTATACTAGTAGCGGGGGGTCTACCATACAATGAG. The chain recombines TRBV19 with TRBJ2-1; 10 nucleotides agree with TRBD2. The CDR3 end lies 3 residues beyond the end of the read and is filled in from the germline J gene. CDR3 length: 18 amino acids. After removal of 2 bases from V and 4 bases from J, the junction contained 11 bases not matched to a gene. CDR1 is LNHDA and CDR2 is SQIVND in the germline V gene (reference sequence).

This clone was seen a handful of times. Coverage ceases 3 residues before the CDR3 finishes, and the germline J gene fills in the end. This chain links TRBV18 with TRBJ2-7, with 9 bases lining up with TRBD1. This CDR3 comprises 14 residues. Germline values: CDR1 KGHSH, CDR2 LQKENI. J lost 0 bases, V lost 3 bases, and 0 bases had no gene match. The CDR3: CASSPTGGSYEQYF. The DNA read from the CDR3 is TGTGCCAGCTCACCGACAGGGGGCTCCTACGAG. Drawing the rest from reference TRBV18 and TRBJ2-7, the complete variable domain is NAGVMQNPRHLVRRRGQEARLRCSPMKGHSHVYWYRQLPEEGLKFMVYLQKENIIDESGMPKERFSAEFPKEGPSILRIQQVVRGDSAAYFCASSPTGGSYEQYFGPGTRLTVT.

Of note for this clone: The read terminates 3 residues ahead of where the CDR3 ends, so the germline J gene completes it. The V and J genes are TRBV7-9 and TRBJ2-3; 11 nucleotides match TRBD2. Losses at the gene ends were 6 bases for V and 2 bases for J; bases not matched to a gene: 4. The germline gives CDR1 SEHNR, CDR2 FQNEAQ (reference sequence). The CDR3 totals 15 residues. The CDR3: CASRSSGGLTDTQYF. CDR3 bases read: TGTGCCAGCAGGTCTAGCGGGGGGCTCACAGATACG.

This clone was picked up many times. The read comes to an end 3 residues before the CDR3 does, leaving the germline J gene to fill in the end. The genes are TRBV30 and TRBJ2-3, with D perhaps TRBD2 (5 bases). Trimming pared 3 bases from V and 6 bases from J, leaving 10 bases between. CDR1 and CDR2 (germline): GTSNPN, SVGIG (reference sequence). The CDR3 length is 12 residues. CDR3 DNA, as far as it was read: TGTGCCTGGAGCGCACGAGGGGATACG. It yields the protein CAWSARGDT. The whole CDR3 sequence is CAWSARGDTQYF.

This clone was seen a few times. The CDR3 end is not reached by the read, which stops 3 residues before it; the germline J gene fills it in. The rearrangement links TRBV19 to TRBJ2-3; weak D call: TRBD2 (6 bases). CDR1 and CDR2 from the germline V gene are LNHDA and SQIVND (reference sequence). The CDR3 contains 13 residues. V shed 5 bases and J shed 4 bases, with 10 bases lying between them. Here the CDR3 reads CASSLGGADTQYF. CDR3 bases read: TGTGCCAGTAGTCTGGGGGGTGCAGATACG.

This clone has a count of ten or more. The read ends 3 residues before the CDR3 terminus; that terminus is restored from the germline J gene. This chain connects TRBV20-1 to TRBJ2-1; 12 nucleotides match TRBD2. Germline loops: CDR1 DFQATT, CDR2 SNEGSKA (reference sequence). V dropped 4 bases and J dropped 4; count of bases not matched to a gene: 2. The CDR3 loop spans 14 amino acids. The covered CDR3 bases are TGCAGTGCTATACTAGCGGGGGGATACAATGAG. Translating it yields CSAILAGGYNE. The full CDR3 reads CSAILAGGYNEQFF.

This clone has a handful of counts. The read comes to an end 3 residues before the CDR3 does, leaving the germline J gene to fill in the end. The rearrangement joins TRBV7-9 to TRBJ1-6, with D hard to call. Germline CDR1 reads SEHNR; CDR2 reads FQNEAQ (reference sequence). The CDR3 sequence is 13 residues long. The V and J ends lost 5 bases and 10 bases respectively, with 12 bases between them. CDR3 sequence: CASSVRGPSPLHF. The CDR3 DNA, read in part, is TGTGCCAGCAGCGTTAGAGGGCCCTCACCC.

This clone was seen a few times. The read halts 3 residues ahead of the CDR3 end, with the missing end drawn from the germline J gene. V and J are TRBV7-9 and TRBJ1-2, with D tentatively TRBD1 (5 bases). This CDR3 has 14 residues. CDR1 and CDR2 (germline): SEHNR, FQNEAQ (reference sequence). CDR3 sequence reads: CASIRRGGEETYTF. CDR3 DNA (partial): TGTGCCAGCATACGGCGGGGGGGGGAAGAGACC.

Details on this clone: The read gets to within 3 residues of the CDR3 end, and the germline J gene fills in the rest. This chain uses TRBV2 with TRBJ2-5; 13 bases agree with TRBD2. The trim removed 7 bases at V and 1 base at J, leaving 3 bases unmatched. Germline CDR1 and CDR2: SNHLY and FYNNEI. This CDR3 is 15 amino acids long. The CDR3 spells CASTGLAGAQETQYF. CDR3 bases read: TGTGCCAGCACCGGACTAGCGGGGGCCCAAGAGACC.

This clone came up many times. The read terminates 3 residues before the CDR3 end, so the remaining end is supplied by the germline J gene. The V gene is TRBV2, the J gene TRBJ2-4; 9 positions match TRBD1. Trimming cost V 7 bases and J 6 bases; bases outside gene matches: 10. CDR1 and CDR2 (germline): SNHLY, FYNNEI. The CDR3 is 15 residues long. The CDR3 reads CASTGGGTGRNIQYF. The sequenced CDR3 bases are TGTGCCAGCACAGGAGGAGGGACAGGGCGAAACATT.

This clone appeared a few times. The CDR3 extends 3 residues past the end of the read, so its final part is completed from the germline J gene. Other DNA sequences of this sample code for an identical CDR3. The chain uses TRBV11-2 and TRBJ1-6; perhaps TRBD1 as D (5 bases). The CDR3 runs to 15 residues. V lost 2 bases to trimming and J lost 5 bases, with 10 bases between them. Germline V gene data show CDR1 as SGHAT and CDR2 as FQNNGV. CDR3 region: CASSLRGADNSPLHF. Incomplete CDR3 DNA: TGTGCCAGCAGCTTACGCGGGGCGGATAATTCACCC.

This clone came up a few times. The CDR3 extends 3 residues past the end of the read, so its final part is completed from the germline J gene. The gene calls are TRBV19 and TRBJ2-1, with 11 positions matching TRBD2. Germline loops: CDR1 LNHDA, CDR2 SQIVND (reference sequence). The CDR3 length is 17 residues. V gave up 5 bases and J gave up 4 bases; unmatched junction bases: 10. The covered CDR3 bases are TGTGCCAGTAGTGCCTCACGTAGCGGGGGGGTATACAATGAG. Its translation is CASSASRSGGVYNE. The full CDR3 is CASSASRSGGVYNEQFF.

This clone was found a few times. From the germline J gene comes the end of the CDR3, since the read stops 3 residues before it. V gene TRBV19 combines with J gene TRBJ2-4; TRBD1 aligns across 7 bases. V lost 6 bases, J lost 6 bases, and 5 bases stayed unmatched. The CDR3 loop spans 13 amino acids. Germline V lookup: CDR1 LNHDA, CDR2 SQIVND (reference sequence). CDR3 sequence: CASSLRDRNIQYF. The part of the CDR3 DNA that was read is TGTGCCAGTAGCCTCCGGGACAGAAACATT.

This clone was observed a handful of times. The read terminates 3 residues before the CDR3 end, so the remaining end is supplied by the germline J gene. The chain carries TRBV5-6 and TRBJ1-6, with 7 bases identical to TRBD1. J lost 1 base, V lost 6 bases, and 4 bases had no gene match. Germline values: CDR1 SGHDT, CDR2 YYEEEE. This CDR3 has 15 amino acids. The CDR3 loop reads CASNYRGSYNSPLHF. CDR3 DNA, as far as it was read: TGTGCCAGCAACTACAGGGGATCCTATAATTCACCC.

This clone was observed a few times. Read sequence stops 3 residues before the CDR3 end, and the germline J gene provides the missing end. V is TRBV7-9 and J is TRBJ2-3; D not resolved. V shed 1 base and J shed 5 bases, with 7 bases lying between them. Germline V lookup: CDR1 SEHNR, CDR2 FQNEAQ (reference sequence). The CDR3 covers 13 residues. The CDR3 bases that were read are TGTGCCAGCAGCTTAGATTCGGGAGATACG. Its translation is CASSLDSGDT. The entire CDR3 sequence reads CASSLDSGDTQYF.

Concerning this clone itself: The read is 3 residues too short to cover the CDR3 end, so that end is filled in from the germline J gene. The chain couples TRBV18 to TRBJ2-3; 14 positions match TRBD2. The CDR3 runs 18 residues. With 6 bases clipped from V and 1 base from J, the junction kept 9 bases outside the gene matches. In germline, CDR1 is KGHSH, CDR2 LQKENI. The covered CDR3 bases are TGTGCCAGCTCTCGGACTAGCGGGGGGCTATACCGCACAGATACG. This translates into CASSRTSGGLYRTDT. The entire CDR3 sequence reads CASSRTSGGLYRTDTQYF.

Points on this clone: The read halts 3 residues ahead of the CDR3 end, with the missing end drawn from the germline J gene. V gene TRBV6-1 combines with J gene TRBJ2-1; the match to TRBD2 covers 10 bases. V was pared by 6 bases and J by 9 bases, with 8 bases of the junction left unmatched. CDR3 length: 14 residues. CDR1 MNHNS and CDR2 SASEGT come from the germline V gene. The part of the CDR3 DNA that was read is TGTGCCAGCAGAGAAAGCGGGGGGGCAGGTGAG. Its protein is CASRESGGAGE. The CDR3 in its entirety is CASRESGGAGEQFF.

This clone was seen at least ten times. The read ends 3 residues before the CDR3 terminus; that terminus is restored from the germline J gene. V is TRBV19 and J is TRBJ2-2; TRBD1 matches 8 bases. Germline CDR1 and CDR2: LNHDA and SQIVND (reference sequence). This CDR3 has 13 residues. The V segment lost 6 bases and the J segment 7 bases; nucleotides outside the gene matches: 4. CDR3 residues: CASSPGGVGELFF. CDR3 DNA (partial): TGTGCCAGTAGCCCAGGGGGCGTCGGGGAG.

Note on this clone: Coverage ceases 3 residues before the CDR3 finishes, and the germline J gene fills in the end. The V gene is TRBV7-2, the J gene TRBJ2-2; 8 nucleotides match TRBD1. V was pared by 5 bases and J by 7 bases, with 9 bases of the junction left unmatched. The V gene's germline CDR1 is SGHTA and CDR2 FQGNSA. The CDR3 spans 15 residues. The CDR3 DNA, read in part, is TGTGCCAGCAGCCCCCGGACAGGGCCCGGCGGGGAG. Its protein product is CASSPRTGPGGE. Given in full, the CDR3 is CASSPRTGPGGELFF.